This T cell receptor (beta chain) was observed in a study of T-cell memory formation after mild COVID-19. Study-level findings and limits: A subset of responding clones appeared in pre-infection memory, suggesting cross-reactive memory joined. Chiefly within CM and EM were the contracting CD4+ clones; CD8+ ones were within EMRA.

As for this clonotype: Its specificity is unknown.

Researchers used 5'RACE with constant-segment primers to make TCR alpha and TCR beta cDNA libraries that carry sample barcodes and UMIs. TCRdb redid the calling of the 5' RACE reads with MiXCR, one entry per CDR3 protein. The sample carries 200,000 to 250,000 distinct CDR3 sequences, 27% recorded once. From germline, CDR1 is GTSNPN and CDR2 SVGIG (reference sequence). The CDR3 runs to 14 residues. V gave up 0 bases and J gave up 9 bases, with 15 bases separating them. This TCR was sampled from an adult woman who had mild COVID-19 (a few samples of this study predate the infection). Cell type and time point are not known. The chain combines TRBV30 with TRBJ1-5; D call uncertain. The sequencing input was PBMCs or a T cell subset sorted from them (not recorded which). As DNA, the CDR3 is TGTGCCTGGAGTGTAACGGTAGGGTCGGCGCCCCAGCATTTT. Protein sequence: CAWSVTVGSAPQHF.